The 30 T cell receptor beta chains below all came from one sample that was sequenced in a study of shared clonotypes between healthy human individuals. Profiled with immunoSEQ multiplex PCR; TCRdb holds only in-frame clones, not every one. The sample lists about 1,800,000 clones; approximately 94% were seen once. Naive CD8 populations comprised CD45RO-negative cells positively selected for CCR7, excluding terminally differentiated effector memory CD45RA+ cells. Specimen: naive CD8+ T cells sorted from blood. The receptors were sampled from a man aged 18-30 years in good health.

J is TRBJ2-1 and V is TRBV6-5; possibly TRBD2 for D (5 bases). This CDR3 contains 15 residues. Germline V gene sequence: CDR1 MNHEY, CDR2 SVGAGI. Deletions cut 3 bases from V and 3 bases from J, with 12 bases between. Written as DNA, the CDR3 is TGTGCCAGCAGTTATGGAGGACTGGGCTACAATGAGCAGTTCTTC. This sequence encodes CASSYGGLGYNEQFF.

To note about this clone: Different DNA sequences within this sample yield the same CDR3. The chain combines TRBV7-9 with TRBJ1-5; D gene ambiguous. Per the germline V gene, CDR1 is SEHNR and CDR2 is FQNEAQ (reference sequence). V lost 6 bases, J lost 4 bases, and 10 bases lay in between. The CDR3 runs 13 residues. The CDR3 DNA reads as TGTGCCAGCAGTCCGGACGGTAATCAGCCCCAGCATTTT. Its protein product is CASSPDGNQPQHF.

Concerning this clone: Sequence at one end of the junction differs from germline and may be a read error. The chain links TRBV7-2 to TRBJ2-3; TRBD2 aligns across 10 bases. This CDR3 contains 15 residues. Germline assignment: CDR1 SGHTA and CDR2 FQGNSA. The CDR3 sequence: CASSLAGVSTDTQYF. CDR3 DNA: TGTGCCAGCAGCCTAGCGGGGGTTAGCACAGATACGCAGTATTTT.

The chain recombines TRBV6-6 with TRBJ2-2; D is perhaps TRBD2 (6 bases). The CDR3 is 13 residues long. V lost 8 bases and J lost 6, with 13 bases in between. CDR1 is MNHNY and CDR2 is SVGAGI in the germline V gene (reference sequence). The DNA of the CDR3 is TGTGCCAGCTTACCTGGGGAGGCCGGGGAGCTGTTTTTT. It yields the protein CASLPGEAGELFF.

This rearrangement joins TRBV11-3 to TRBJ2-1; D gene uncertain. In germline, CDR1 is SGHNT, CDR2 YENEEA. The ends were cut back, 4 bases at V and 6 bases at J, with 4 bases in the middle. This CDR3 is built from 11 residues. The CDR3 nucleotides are TGTGCCAGCAGCTCCGGCAATGAGCAGTTCTTC. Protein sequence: CASSSGNEQFF. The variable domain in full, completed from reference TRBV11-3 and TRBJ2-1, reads EAGVVQSPRYKIIEKKQPVAFWCNPISGHNTLYWYLQNLGQGPELLIRYENEEAVDDSQLPKDRFSAERLKGVDSTLKIQPAELGDSAVYLCASSSGNEQFFGPGTRLTVL.

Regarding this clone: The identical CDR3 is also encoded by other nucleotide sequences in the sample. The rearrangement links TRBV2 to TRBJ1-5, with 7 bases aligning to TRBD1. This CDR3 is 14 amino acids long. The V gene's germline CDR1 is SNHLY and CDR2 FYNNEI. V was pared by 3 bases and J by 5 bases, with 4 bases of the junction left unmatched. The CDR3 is CASSEGQGDQPQHF. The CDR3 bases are TGTGCCAGCAGTGAGGGCCAGGGGGATCAGCCCCAGCATTTT.

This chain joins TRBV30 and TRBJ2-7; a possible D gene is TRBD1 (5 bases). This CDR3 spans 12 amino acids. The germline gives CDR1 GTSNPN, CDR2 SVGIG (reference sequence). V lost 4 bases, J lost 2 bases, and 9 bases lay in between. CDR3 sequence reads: CAWTQTAYEQYF. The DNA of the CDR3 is TGTGCCTGGACCCAGACAGCCTACGAGCAGTACTTC.

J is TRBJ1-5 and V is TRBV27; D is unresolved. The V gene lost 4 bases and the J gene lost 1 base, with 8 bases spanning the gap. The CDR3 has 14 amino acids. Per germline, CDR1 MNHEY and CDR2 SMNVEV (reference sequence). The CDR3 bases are TGTGCCAGCAGTTCCGACCCGAGCAATCAGCCCCAGCATTTT. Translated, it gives CASSSDPSNQPQHF.

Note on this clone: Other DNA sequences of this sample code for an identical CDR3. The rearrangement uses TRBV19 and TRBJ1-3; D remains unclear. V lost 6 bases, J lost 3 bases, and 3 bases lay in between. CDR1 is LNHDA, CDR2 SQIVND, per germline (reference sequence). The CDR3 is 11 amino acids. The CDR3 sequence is CASRSGNTIYF. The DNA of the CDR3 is TGTGCCAGTAGGAGTGGAAACACCATATATTTT.

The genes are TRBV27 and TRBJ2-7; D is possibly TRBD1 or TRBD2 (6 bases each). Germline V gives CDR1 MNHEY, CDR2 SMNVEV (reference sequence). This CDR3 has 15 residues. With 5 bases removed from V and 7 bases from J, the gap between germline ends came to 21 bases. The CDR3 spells CASSPKVGGREEQYF. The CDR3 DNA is TGTGCCAGCAGTCCAAAGGTAGGGGGGCGGGAAGAGCAGTACTTC.

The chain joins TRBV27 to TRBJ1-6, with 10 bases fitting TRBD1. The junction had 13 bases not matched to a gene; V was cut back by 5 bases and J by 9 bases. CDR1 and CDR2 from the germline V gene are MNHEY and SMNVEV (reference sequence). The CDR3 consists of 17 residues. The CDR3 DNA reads TGTGCCAGCAGTCCGACACAAAGGGACAGGGGAAGTTCACCCCTCCACTTT. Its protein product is CASSPTQRDRGSSPLHF.

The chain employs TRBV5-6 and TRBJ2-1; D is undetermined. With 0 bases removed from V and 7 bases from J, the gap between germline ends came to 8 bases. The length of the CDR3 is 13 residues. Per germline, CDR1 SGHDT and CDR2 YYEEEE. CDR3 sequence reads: CASSLALENEQFF. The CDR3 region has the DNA TGTGCCAGCAGCTTGGCTTTGGAGAATGAGCAGTTCTTC.

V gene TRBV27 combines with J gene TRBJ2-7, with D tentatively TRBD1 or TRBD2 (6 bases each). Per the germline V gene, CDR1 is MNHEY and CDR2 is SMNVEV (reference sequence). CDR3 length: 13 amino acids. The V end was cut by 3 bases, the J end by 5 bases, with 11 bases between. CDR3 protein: CASSFGGLDEQYF. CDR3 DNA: TGTGCCAGCAGTTTTGGGGGGCTTGACGAGCAGTACTTC.

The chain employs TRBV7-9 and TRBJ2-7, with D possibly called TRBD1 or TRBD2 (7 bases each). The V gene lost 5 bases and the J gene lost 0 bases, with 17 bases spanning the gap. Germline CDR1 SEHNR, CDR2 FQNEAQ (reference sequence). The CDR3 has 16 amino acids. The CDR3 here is CASSHGRGLSSYEQYF. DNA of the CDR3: TGTGCCAGCAGCCATGGGAGGGGGCTCAGCTCCTACGAGCAGTACTTC.

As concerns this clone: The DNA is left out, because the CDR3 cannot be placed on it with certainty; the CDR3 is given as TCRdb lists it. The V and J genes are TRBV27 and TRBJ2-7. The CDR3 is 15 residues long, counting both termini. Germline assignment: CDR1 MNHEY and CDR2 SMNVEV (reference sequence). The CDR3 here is CASSTSGDTGYEQYF.

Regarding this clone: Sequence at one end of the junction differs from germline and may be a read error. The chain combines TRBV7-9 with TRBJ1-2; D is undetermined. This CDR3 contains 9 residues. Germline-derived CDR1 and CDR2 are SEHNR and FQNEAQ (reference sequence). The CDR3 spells CASSLELVF. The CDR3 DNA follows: TGTGCCAGCAGCTTAGAGTTAGTCTTC. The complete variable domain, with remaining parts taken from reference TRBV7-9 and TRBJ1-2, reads DTGVSQNPRHKITKRGQNVTFRCDPISEHNRLYWYRQTLGQGPEFLTYFQNEAQLEKSRLLSDRFSAERPKGSFSTLEIQRTEQGDSAMYLCASSLELVFGSGTRLTVV.

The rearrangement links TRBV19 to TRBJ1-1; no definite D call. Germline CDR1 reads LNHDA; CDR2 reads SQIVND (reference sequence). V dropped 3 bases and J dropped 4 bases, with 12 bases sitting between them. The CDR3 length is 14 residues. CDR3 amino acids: CASSIGVGFTEAFF. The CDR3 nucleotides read TGTGCCAGTAGTATTGGGGTTGGTTTCACTGAAGCTTTCTTT. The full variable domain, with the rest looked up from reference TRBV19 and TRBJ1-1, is DGGITQSPKYLFRKEGQNVTLSCEQNLNHDAMYWYRQDPGQGLRLIYYSQIVNDFQKGDIAEGYSVSREKKESFPLTVTSAQKNPTAFYLCASSIGVGFTEAFFGQGTRLTVV.

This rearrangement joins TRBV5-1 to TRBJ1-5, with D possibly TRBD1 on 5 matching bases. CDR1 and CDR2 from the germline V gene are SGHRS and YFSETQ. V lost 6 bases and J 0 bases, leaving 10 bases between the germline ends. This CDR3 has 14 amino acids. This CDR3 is CASIPGDSNQPQHF. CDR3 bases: TGCGCCAGCATCCCGGGGGATAGCAATCAGCCCCAGCATTTT.

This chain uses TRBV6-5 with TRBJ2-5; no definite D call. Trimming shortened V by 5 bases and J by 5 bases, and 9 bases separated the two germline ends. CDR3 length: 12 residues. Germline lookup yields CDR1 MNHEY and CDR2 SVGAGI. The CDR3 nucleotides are TGTGCCAGCAGTGATCCACGGGAGACCCAGTACTTC. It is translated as CASSDPRETQYF.

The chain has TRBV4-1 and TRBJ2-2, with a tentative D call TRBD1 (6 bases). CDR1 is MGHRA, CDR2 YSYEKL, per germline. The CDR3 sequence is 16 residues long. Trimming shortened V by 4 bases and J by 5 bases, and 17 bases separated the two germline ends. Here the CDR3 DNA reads TGCGCCAGCAGCCCAGAGCTCGGGACACCGACCGGGGAGCTGTTTTTT. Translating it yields CASSPELGTPTGELFF.

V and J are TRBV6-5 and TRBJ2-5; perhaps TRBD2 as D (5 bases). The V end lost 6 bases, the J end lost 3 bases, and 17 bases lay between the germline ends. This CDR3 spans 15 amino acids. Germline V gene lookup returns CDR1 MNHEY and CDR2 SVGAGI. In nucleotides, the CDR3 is TGTGCCAGCAGCTCAGTCGTCTACGGGGAAGAGACCCAGTACTTC. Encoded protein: CASSSVVYGEETQYF.

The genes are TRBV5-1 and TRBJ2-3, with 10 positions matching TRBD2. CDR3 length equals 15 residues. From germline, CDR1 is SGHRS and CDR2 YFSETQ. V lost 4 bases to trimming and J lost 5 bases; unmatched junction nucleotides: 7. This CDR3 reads CASSGGGLAQDTQYF. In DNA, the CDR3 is TGCGCCAGCAGCGGAGGGGGACTAGCGCAAGATACGCAGTATTTT.

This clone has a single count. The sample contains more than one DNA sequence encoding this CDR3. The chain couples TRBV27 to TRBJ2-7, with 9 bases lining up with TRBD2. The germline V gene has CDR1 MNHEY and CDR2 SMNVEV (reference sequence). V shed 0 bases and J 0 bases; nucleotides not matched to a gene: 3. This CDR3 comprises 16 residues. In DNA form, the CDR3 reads TGTGCCAGCAGTTTATCCGCGGGGGGGCTCTCCTACGAGCAGTACTTC. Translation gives CASSLSAGGLSYEQYF.

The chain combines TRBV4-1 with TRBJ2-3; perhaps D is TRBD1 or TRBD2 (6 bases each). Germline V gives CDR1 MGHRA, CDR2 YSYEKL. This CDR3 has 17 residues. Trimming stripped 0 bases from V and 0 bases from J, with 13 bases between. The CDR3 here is CASSQEDWGASTDTQYF. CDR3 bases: TGCGCCAGCAGCCAAGAAGATTGGGGGGCTAGCACAGATACGCAGTATTTT.

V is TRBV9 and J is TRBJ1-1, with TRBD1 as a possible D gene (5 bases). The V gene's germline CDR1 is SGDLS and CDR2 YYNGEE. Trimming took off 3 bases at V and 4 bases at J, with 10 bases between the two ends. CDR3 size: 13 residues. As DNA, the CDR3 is TGTGCCAGCAGCGAAAGGGGTGGCACTGAAGCTTTCTTT. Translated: CASSERGGTEAFF.

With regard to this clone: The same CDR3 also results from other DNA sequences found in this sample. This CDR3 reads CASRSTDTQYF. As DNA, the CDR3 is TGTGCCAGCAGAAGCACAGATACGCAGTATTTT. V is TRBV27 and J is TRBJ2-3; D is undetermined. V lost 6 bases, J lost 0 bases, and 1 base lay in between. Germline V lookup: CDR1 MNHEY, CDR2 SMNVEV (reference sequence). There are 11 residues in the CDR3.

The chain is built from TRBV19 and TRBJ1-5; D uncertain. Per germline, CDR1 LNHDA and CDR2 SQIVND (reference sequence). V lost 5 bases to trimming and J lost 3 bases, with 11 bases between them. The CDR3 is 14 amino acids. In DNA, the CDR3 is TGTGCCAGTAGTGGGGTTTTCGACAATCAGCCCCAGCATTTT. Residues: CASSGVFDNQPQHF.

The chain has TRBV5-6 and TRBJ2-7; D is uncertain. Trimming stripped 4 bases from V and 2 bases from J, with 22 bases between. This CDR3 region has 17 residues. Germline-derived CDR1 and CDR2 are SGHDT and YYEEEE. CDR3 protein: CASSPTLVRTSPYEQYF. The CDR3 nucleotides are TGTGCCAGCAGCCCAACCCTCGTCAGGACCTCCCCCTACGAGCAGTACTTC.

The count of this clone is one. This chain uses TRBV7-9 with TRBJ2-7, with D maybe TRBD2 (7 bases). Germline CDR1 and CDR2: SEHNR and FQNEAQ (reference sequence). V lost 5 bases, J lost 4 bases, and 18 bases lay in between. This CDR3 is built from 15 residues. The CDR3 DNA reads TGTGCCAGCAGCCTGGGGGCGGGAGCGGGTTACGAGCAGTACTTC. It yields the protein CASSLGAGAGYEQYF.

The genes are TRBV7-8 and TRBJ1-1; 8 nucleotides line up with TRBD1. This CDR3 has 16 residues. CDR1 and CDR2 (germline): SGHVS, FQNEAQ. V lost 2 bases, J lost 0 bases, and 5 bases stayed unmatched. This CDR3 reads CASSLTRQGMNTEAFF. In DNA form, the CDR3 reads TGTGCCAGCAGCTTAACTAGACAGGGGATGAACACTGAAGCTTTCTTT. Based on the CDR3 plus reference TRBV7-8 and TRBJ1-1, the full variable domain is GAGVSQSPRYKVAKRGQDVALRCDPISGHVSLFWYQQALGQGPEFLTYFQNEAQLDKSGLPSDRFFAERPEGSVSTLKIQRTQQEDSAVYLCASSLTRQGMNTEAFFGQGTRLTVV.